This T cell receptor beta chain was retrieved from a study of T cells after yellow fever vaccination. The table lists this clonotype with many counts. Its cognate antigen is unknown. General study points: Within FACS-sorted repertoires, abundant clonotypes contaminating from the bulk population could be present. Primary-vaccination clones mostly resurfaced post-booster (just under 98% CD4, just under 90% CD8).

Template switching with 5'RACE generated the TCR cDNA and added a universal primer site and UMIs. MiXCR, run by TCRdb on the 5' RACE reads, gives a single entry per CDR3 protein. Of around 340,000 distinct CDR3 sequences listed, about 8.7% are singletons. The germline V gene has CDR1 SGHRS and CDR2 YFSETQ. Trimming took off 5 bases at V and 6 bases at J, with 17 bases between the two ends. The CDR3 runs to 15 residues. Sequencing used PBMCs, obtained on the day of the first yellow fever vaccination. The V call is TRBV5-1, the J call TRBJ2-2, with D possibly matching TRBD1 (5 bases). The clonotype originates from a man aged 18-30 years who received the YFV17D yellow fever vaccine. CDR3 bases: TGCGCCAGCAGTGCAGGGTTATCGGTCCCCGGGGAGCTGTTTTTT. This codes for CASSAGLSVPGELFF.